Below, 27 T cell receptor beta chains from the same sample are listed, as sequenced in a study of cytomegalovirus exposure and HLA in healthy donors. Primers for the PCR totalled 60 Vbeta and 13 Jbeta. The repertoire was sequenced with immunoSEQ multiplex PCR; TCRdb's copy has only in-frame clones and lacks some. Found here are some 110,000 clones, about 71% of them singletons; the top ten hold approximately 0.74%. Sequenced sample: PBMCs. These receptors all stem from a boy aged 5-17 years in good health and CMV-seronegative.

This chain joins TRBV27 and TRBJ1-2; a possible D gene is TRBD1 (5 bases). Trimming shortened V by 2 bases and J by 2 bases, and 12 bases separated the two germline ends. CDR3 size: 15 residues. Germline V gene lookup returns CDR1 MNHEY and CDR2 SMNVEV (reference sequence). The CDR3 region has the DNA TGTGCCAGCAGTTTAAAGGCGGGGCGGAACTATGGCTACACCTTC. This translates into CASSLKAGRNYGYTF.

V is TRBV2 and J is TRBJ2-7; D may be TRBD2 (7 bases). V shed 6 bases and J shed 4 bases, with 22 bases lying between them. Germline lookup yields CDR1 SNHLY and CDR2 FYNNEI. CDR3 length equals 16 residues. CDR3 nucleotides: TGTGCCAGCAGGATCGGGGGGCAAATAATAAAATACGAGCAGTACTTC. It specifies CASRIGGQIIKYEQYF.

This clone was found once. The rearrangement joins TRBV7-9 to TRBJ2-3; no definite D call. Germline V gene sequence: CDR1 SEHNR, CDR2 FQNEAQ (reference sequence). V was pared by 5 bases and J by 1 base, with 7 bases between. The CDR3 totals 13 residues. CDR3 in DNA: TGTGCCAGCAGCCACCGGGGCACAGATACGCAGTATTTT. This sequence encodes CASSHRGTDTQYF.

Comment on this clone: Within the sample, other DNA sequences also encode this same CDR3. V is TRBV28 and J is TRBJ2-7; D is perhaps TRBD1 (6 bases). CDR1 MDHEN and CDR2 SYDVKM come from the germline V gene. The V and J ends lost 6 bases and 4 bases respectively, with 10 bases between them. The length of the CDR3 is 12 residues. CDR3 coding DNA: TGTGCCAGCAGAGCAACAGGGTACGAGCAGTACTTC. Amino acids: CASRATGYEQYF.

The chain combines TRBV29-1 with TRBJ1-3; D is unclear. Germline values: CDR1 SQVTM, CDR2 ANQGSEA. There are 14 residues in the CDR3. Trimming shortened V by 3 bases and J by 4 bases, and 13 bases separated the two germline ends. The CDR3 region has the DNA TGCAGCGTTGAGCTCCCTTACTTGGGAAACACCATATATTTT. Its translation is CSVELPYLGNTIYF.

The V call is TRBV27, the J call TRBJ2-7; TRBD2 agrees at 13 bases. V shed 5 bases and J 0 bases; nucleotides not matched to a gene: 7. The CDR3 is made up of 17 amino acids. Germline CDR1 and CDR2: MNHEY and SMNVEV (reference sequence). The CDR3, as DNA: TGTGCCAGCAGTCCGGGACTAGCGGGACTAGACTCCTACGAGCAGTACTTC. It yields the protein CASSPGLAGLDSYEQYF.

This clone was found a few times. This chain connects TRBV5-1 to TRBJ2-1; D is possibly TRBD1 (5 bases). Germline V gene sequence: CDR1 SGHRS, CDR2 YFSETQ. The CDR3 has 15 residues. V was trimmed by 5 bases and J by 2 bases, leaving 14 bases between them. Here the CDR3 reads CASRNNAGTYNEQFF. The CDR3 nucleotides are TGCGCCAGCAGAAACAATGCAGGGACCTACAATGAGCAGTTCTTC. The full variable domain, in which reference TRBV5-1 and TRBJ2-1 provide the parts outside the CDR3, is KAGVTQTPRYLIKTRGQQVTLSCSPISGHRSVSWYQQTPGQGLQFLFEYFSETQRNKGNFPGRFSGRQFSNSRSEMNVSTLELGDSALYLCASRNNAGTYNEQFFGPGTRLTVL.

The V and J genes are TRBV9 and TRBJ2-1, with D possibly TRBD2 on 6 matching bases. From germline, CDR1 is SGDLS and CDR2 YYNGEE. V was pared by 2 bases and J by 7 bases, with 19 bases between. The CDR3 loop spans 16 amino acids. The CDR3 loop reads CASSVGGLAFTNEQFF. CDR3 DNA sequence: TGTGCCAGCAGCGTCGGCGGGCTAGCGTTTACTAATGAGCAGTTCTTC.

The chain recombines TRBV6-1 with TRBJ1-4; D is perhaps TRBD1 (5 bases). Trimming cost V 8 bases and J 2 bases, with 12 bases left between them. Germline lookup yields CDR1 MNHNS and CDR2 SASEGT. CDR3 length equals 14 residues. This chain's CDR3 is CASPLGGTNEKLFF. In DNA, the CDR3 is TGTGCCAGCCCTCTGGGGGGGACTAATGAAAAACTGTTTTTT.

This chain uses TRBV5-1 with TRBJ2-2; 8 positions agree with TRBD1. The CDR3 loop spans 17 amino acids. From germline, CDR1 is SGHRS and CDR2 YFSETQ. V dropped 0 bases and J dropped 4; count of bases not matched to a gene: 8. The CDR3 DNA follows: TGCGCCAGCAGCTTGGATGTAGGGACAGGCCTCACCGGGGAGCTGTTTTTT. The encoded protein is CASSLDVGTGLTGELFF.

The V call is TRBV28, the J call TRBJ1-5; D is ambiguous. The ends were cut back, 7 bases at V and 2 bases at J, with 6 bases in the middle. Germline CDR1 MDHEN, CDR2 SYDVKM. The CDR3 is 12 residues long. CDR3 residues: CASTAGNQPQHF. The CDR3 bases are TGTGCCAGCACCGCGGGCAATCAGCCCCAGCATTTT.

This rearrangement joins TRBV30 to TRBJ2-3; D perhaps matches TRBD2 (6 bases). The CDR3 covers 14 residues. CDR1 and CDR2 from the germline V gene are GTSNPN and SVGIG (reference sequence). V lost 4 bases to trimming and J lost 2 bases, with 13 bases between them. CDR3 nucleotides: TGTGCCTGGAACGGGGGAACACACACAGATACGCAGTATTTT. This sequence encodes CAWNGGTHTDTQYF. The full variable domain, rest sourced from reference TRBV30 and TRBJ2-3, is SQTIHQWPATLVQPVGSPLSLECTVEGTSNPNLYWYRQAAGRGLQLLFYSVGIGQISSEVPQNLSASRPQDRQFILSSKKLLLSDSGFYLCAWNGGTHTDTQYFGPGTRLTVL.

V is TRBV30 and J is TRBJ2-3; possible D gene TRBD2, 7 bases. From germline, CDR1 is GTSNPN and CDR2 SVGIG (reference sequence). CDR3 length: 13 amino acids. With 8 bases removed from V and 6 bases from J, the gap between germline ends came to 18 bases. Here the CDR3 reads CAGTTGWSDTQYF. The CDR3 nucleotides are TGTGCCGGGACTACAGGGTGGTCGGATACGCAGTATTTT.

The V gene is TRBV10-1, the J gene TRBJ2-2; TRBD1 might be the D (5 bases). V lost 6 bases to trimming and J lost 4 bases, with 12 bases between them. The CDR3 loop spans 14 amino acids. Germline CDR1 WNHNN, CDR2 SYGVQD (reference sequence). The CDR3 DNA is TGCGCCAGCAGGCCCGACACAGGCACCGGGGAGCTGTTTTTT. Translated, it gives CASRPDTGTGELFF.

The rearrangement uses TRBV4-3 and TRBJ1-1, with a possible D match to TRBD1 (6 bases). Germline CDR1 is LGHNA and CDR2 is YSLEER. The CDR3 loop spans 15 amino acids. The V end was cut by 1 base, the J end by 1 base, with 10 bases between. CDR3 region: CASSQGTGTNTEAFF. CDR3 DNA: TGCGCCAGCAGCCAAGGCACAGGGACGAACACTGAAGCTTTCTTT.

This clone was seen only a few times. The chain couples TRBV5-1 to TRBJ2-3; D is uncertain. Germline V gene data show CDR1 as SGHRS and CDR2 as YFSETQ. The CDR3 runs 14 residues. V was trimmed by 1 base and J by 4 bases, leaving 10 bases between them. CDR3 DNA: TGCGCCAGCAGCTTGAACCGCGGTCCAGATACGCAGTATTTT. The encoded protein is CASSLNRGPDTQYF.

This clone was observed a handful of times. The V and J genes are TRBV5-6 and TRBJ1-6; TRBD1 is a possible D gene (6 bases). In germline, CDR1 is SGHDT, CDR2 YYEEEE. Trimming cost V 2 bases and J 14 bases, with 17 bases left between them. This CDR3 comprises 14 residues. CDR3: CASSFHRQVGALHF. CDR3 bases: TGTGCCAGCAGCTTCCATCGACAGGTCGGGGCCCTCCACTTT.

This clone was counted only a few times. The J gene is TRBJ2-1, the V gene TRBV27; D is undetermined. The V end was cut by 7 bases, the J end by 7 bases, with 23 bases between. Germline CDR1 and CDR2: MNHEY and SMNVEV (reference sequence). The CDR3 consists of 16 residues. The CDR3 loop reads CASTPRVSTVGNEQFF. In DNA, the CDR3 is TGTGCCAGCACTCCAAGAGTATCGACGGTCGGGAATGAGCAGTTCTTC.

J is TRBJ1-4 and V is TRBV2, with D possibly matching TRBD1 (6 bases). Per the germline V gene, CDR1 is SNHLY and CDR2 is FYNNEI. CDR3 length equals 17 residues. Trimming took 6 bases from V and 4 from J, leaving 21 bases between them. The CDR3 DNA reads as TGTGCCAGCAGATCTGAGGGGGGGGCCAGCTATAATGAAAAACTGTTTTTT. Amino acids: CASRSEGGASYNEKLFF.

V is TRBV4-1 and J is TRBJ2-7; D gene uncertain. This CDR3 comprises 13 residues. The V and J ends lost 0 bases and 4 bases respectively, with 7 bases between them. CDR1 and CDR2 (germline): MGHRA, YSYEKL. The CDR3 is CASSQESPYEQYF. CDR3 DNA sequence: TGCGCCAGCAGCCAAGAATCCCCGTACGAGCAGTACTTC.

CDR3 loop: CASSRPGRTEAFF. In nucleotides, the CDR3 is TGTGCCAGCAGCCGTCCGGGGAGAACTGAAGCTTTCTTT. This chain connects TRBV14 to TRBJ1-1; D remains unclear. CDR1 and CDR2 from the germline V gene are SGHDN and FVKESK. This CDR3 contains 13 residues. The V gene lost 4 bases and the J gene lost 5 bases, with 11 bases spanning the gap.

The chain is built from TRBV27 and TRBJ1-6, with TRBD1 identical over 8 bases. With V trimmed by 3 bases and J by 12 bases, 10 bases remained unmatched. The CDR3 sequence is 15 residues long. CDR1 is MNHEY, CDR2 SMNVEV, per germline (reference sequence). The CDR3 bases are TGTGCCAGCAGTTTTCTTTCGACAGGGGAGGGACCCCTCCACTTT. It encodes CASSFLSTGEGPLHF.

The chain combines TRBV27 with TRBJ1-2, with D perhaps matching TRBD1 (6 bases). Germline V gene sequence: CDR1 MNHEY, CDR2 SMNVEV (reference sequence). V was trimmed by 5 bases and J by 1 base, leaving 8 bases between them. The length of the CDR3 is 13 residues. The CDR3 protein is CASSRDINYGYTF. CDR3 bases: TGTGCCAGCAGTCGGGACATTAACTATGGCTACACCTTC.

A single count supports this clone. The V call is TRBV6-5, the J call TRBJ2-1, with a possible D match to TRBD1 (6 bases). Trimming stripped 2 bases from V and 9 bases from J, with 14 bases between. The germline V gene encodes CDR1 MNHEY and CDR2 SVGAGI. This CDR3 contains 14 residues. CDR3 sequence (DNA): TGTGCCAGCAGTTACGATGACAGGATCGGTGAGCAGTTCTTC. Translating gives CASSYDDRIGEQFF.

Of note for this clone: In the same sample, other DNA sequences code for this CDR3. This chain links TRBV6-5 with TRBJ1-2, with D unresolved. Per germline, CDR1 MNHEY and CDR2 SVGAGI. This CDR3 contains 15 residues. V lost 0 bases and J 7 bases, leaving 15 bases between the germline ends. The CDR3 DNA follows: TGTGCCAGCAGTTACTCCGCAGGTAGTAGGTTTGGCTACACCTTC. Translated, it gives CASSYSAGSRFGYTF.

For the CDR3, the DNA is TGCGCCAGCAGCCAAAATCATTTTGCAGGGGGCTACGAGCAGTACTTC. Amino acids: CASSQNHFAGGYEQYF. V and J are TRBV4-3 and TRBJ2-7; 7 bases match TRBD1. CDR1 and CDR2 from the germline V gene are LGHNA and YSLEER. This CDR3 comprises 16 residues. Trimming took 2 bases from V and 3 from J; bases not matched to a gene: 10.

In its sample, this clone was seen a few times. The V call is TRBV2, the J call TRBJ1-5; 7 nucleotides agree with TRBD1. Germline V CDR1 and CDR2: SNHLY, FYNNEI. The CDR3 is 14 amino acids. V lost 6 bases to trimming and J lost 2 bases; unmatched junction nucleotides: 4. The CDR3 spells CASSPDRGNQPQHF. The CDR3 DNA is TGTGCCAGCAGCCCTGACAGGGGCAATCAGCCCCAGCATTTT.